A selection of T cell receptor beta chains follows, all from one sample in a study of CD8 T cells in Susac syndrome. TCRdb itself ran the immunoSEQ multiplex PCR reads through MiXCR, one entry per CDR3 protein. The profile shows over 150,000 distinct CDR3 sequences, roughly 95% of them singletons. Input material: CD4+ T cells from PBMCs. These receptors were collected from a human donor with Susac syndrome. CDR3s leave out the opening cysteine and the closing phenylalanine or tryptophan. Each record gives: J gene, V gene, CDR3 protein.

>TRBJ2-5|TRBV6-5
ASSRQGEETQY
>TRBJ1-1|TRBV29-1
SVVRENTEAF
>TRBJ2-5|TRBV3-1
ASSQAATQY
>TRBJ2-1|TRBV24-1
ATSDSQGRDEQF
>TRBJ2-5|TRBV15
ATSRGTETQY
>TRBJ2-5|TRBV20-1
SATPRGETQY
>TRBJ2-2|TRBV28
ASIGTSEAGELF
>TRBJ1-3|TRBV12-3/TRBV12-4
ASSTSGNTIY
>TRBJ1-1|TRBV29-1
SARVGTNTEAF
>TRBJ2-6|TRBV25-1
ASSVGNSGANVLT
>TRBJ2-5|TRBV9
ASSVRDNYQETQY
>TRBJ2-3|TRBV2
ATRIGRGTDTQY
>TRBJ2-7|TRBV12-3/TRBV12-4
ASSVAGISYEQY
>TRBJ2-4|TRBV29-1
SARESKNIQY
>TRBJ1-4|TRBV6-6
ASSYEGTNEKLF
>TRBJ2-3|TRBV5-6
ASSLDPFGAQADTQY
>TRBJ2-1|TRBV20-1
SAVDNRSYNEQF
>TRBJ2-2|TRBV19
ASTPWTGELF
>TRBJ2-7|TRBV4-2
ASSKVLSSGSSYEQY
>TRBJ2-2|TRBV7-2
ASSPGGQQNTGELF
>TRBJ2-3|TRBV7-2
ASSLGTSGTDTQY
>TRBJ1-1|TRBV6-5
ASSYGTGGLAEAF
>TRBJ2-7|TRBV28
ASSSLLWGTDYEQY
>TRBJ2-7|TRBV29-1
SVVKTYEQY
>TRBJ1-1|TRBV2
ASSDRGLIAF
>TRBJ1-5|TRBV7-9
ASSVIGDNQPQH
>TRBJ2-7|TRBV9
ASSPRDRAPYEQY
>TRBJ1-2|TRBV6-2/TRBV6-3
ASSPGPGLNYGYT
>TRBJ2-6|TRBV7-3
ASSFGTTSGANVLT
>TRBJ2-1|TRBV6-2/TRBV6-3
ASSYSSEQF
>TRBJ2-5|TRBV6-6
ASSLPGQGQETQY
>TRBJ1-4|TRBV20-1
SGMVNEKLF
>TRBJ2-5|TRBV7-8
AGQGIGETQY
>TRBJ1-2|TRBV28
ASSLGRDGYT
>TRBJ2-5|TRBV7-8
ASSLARLLEETQY
>TRBJ2-7|TRBV25-1
ASSESVGLGVSHEQY
>TRBJ2-5|TRBV7-2
ASSQIPAGGRETQY
>TRBJ1-4|TRBV29-1
SVETGTAEKLF
>TRBJ1-4|TRBV7-9
ASSPQRRESEKLF
>TRBJ2-4|TRBV20-1
SAVGPRGTKNIQY
>TRBJ1-1|TRBV7-3
ASSLNGFSEAF
>TRBJ2-1|TRBV7-9
ASSLARNEQF
>TRBJ2-3|TRBV15
ATSGTGGLADTQY
>TRBJ1-2|TRBV24-1
ATSGLPNYGYT
>TRBJ1-6|TRBV2
ASIRGGPPLH